This TCR beta chain appears in the sequencing data of a study of cytomegalovirus exposure and HLA in healthy donors. Study observations and caveats: Trimming of TCR beta V- and J-genes showed a link, identified in a later analysis, to a missense DCLRE1C variant. A later analysis linked around 15,000 TCR beta sequences to HLA alleles at 0.05 false discovery rate.

This CDR3 is built from 16 residues. The ends lost 4 bases at V and 1 base at J; junction bases unmatched: 6. The germline gives CDR1 WNHNN, CDR2 SYGVQD (reference sequence). Researchers ran the PCR with 60 Vbeta and 13 Jbeta primers. Measured with immunoSEQ multiplex PCR; TCRdb has only the in-frame clones, and not every one. The ten top clones account for 2.5% to 3%, within a sample of some 70,000 clones. As regards this clone: The antigen remains undetermined.

The gene calls are TRBV10-1 and TRBJ1-2; the match to TRBD1 covers 10 bases. Specimen: PBMCs. This receptor was obtained from a man aged 35 to 55 in good health and CMV-seronegative. The CDR3 loop is CASSGGQGRYNYGYTF. The CDR3 nucleotides are TGCGCCAGCAGTGGGGGACAGGGGAGATATAACTATGGCTACACCTTC.